Following are 26 T cell receptor beta chains from one sample sequenced in a study of control samples from healthy donors and cancer patients. The repertoire was sequenced with immunoSEQ multiplex PCR; TCRdb's copy has only in-frame clones and lacks some. The sample holds about 83,000 clones; roughly 91% are singletons and the top ten take 17%. The sequenced material came from blood. Receptors originate from a man aged 50 or older in good health.

The chain has TRBV9 and TRBJ1-4; TRBD1 matches at 8 bases. Per the germline V gene, CDR1 is SGDLS and CDR2 is YYNGEE. Trimming took 1 base from V and 7 from J; bases not matched to a gene: 6. The CDR3 contains 15 residues. The CDR3 loop reads CASSVSTGAGEKLFF. CDR3 DNA: TGTGCCAGCAGCGTATCGACAGGGGCCGGTGAAAAACTGTTTTTT.

This chain connects TRBV5-1 to TRBJ1-1; D not certain. The V end lost 1 base, the J end lost 1 base, and 11 bases lay between the germline ends. The germline V gene encodes CDR1 SGHRS and CDR2 YFSETQ. The CDR3 is 15 amino acids. The CDR3 protein is CASSLYSRGNTEAFF. CDR3 nucleotides: TGCGCCAGCAGCTTGTATAGTCGAGGGAACACTGAAGCTTTCTTT.

V and J are TRBV19 and TRBJ2-3; 10 bases match TRBD1. V lost 8 bases to trimming and J lost 6 bases; unmatched junction nucleotides: 11. The length of the CDR3 is 15 residues. Germline V gene lookup returns CDR1 LNHDA and CDR2 SQIVND (reference sequence). Here the CDR3 reads CASGQRQGAFDTQYF. Written as DNA, the CDR3 is TGTGCCAGTGGCCAGAGACAGGGGGCATTTGATACGCAGTATTTT.

This clone was counted a few times. The chain uses TRBV21-1 and TRBJ1-5; the DNA was not used to check the table's D call, TRBD1. TRBV21-1 represents a pseudogene. The CDR3 has 15 amino acids. CDR3 loop: CATTGGKGQLQPQHF. CDR3 sequence (DNA): TGTGCCACCACCGGAGGCAAGGGACAGCTACAGCCCCAGCATTTT.

The CDR3 nucleotides are TGTGCCAGTAGTAAGAAAGCAGGGGCAAATGAAAAACTGTTTTTT. It codes for CASSKKAGANEKLFF. J is TRBJ1-4 and V is TRBV19; tentative D call: TRBD1 (6 bases). V was trimmed by 4 bases and J by 5 bases, leaving 14 bases between them. Germline V gene sequence: CDR1 LNHDA, CDR2 SQIVND (reference sequence). The CDR3 has 15 amino acids.

The rearrangement joins TRBV9 to TRBJ1-4, with D possibly matching TRBD1 (6 bases). Trimming pared 0 bases from V and 2 bases from J, leaving 8 bases between. Germline V CDR1 and CDR2: SGDLS, YYNGEE. This CDR3 is 15 amino acids long. In DNA, the CDR3 is TGTGCCAGCAGCGTAGGTCAGGGGACTAATGAAAAACTGTTTTTT. Protein sequence: CASSVGQGTNEKLFF.

The chain recombines TRBV6-6 with TRBJ1-1; D call uncertain. The CDR3 extends over 14 amino acids. With 7 bases removed from V and 2 bases from J, the gap between germline ends came to 14 bases. The germline CDR1 and CDR2 sequences are MNHNY and SVGAGI (reference sequence). The CDR3 sequence: CASTTHRHNTEAFF. The CDR3 DNA reads TGTGCCAGCACAACTCACAGACATAACACTGAAGCTTTCTTT.

CDR3 sequence (DNA): TGTGCCAGCAGCTTTATGCGTCAGACAGGGGATGGCTACACCTTC. Amino acids: CASSFMRQTGDGYTF. V gene TRBV7-8 combines with J gene TRBJ1-2; 8 bases match TRBD1. Per germline, CDR1 SGHVS and CDR2 FQNEAQ. The CDR3 spans 15 residues. V trimming: 3 bases; J trimming: 6 bases; junction bases outside the gene matches: 9.

The chain links TRBV29-1 to TRBJ1-4; a possible D gene is TRBD1 (5 bases). CDR3 length: 12 amino acids. Trimming removed 4 bases at V and 8 bases at J, with 11 bases between. Germline CDR1 and CDR2: SQVTM and ANQGSEA. Here the CDR3 reads CSVARVGEKLFF. As DNA, the CDR3 is TGCAGCGTTGCCAGGGTGGGAGAAAAACTGTTTTTT.

The rearrangement links TRBV11-2 to TRBJ2-1; D is ambiguous. Germline CDR1 and CDR2: SGHAT and FQNNGV. Trimming stripped 0 bases from V and 12 bases from J, with 6 bases between. The CDR3 is made up of 11 amino acids. Here the CDR3 reads CASSLDRLQFF. CDR3 coding DNA: TGTGCCAGCAGCTTAGATCGTCTGCAGTTCTTC. Full variable domain (remainder filled in from reference TRBV11-2 and TRBJ2-1): EAGVAQSPRYKIIEKRQSVAFWCNPISGHATLYWYQQILGQGPKLLIQFQNNGVVDDSQLPKDRFSAERLKGVDSTLKIQPAKLEDSAVYLCASSLDRLQFFGPGTRLTVL.

The chain recombines TRBV6-5 with TRBJ2-7; D ambiguous. The germline CDR1 and CDR2 sequences are MNHEY and SVGAGI. The length of the CDR3 is 16 residues. The V gene lost 4 bases and the J gene lost 3 bases, with 19 bases spanning the gap. The CDR3 region is CASSFSAFDGYYEQYF. The CDR3 nucleotides read TGTGCCAGCAGTTTCTCGGCCTTTGACGGATACTACGAGCAGTACTTC.

This sequence joins TRBV7-2 and TRBJ2-1; D may be TRBD2 (6 bases). Between the trimmed V and J ends, which lost 2 bases and 7 bases, there was a span of 9 bases. This CDR3 has 13 residues. Germline V gene lookup returns CDR1 SGHTA and CDR2 FQGNSA. CDR3 DNA sequence: TGTGCCAGCAGCTTATGGACTACAAATGAGCAGTTCTTC. This translates into CASSLWTTNEQFF.

The V and J genes are TRBV12-5 and TRBJ1-4; the D is unclear. This CDR3 region has 13 residues. Germline V gene lookup returns CDR1 LGHNT and CDR2 FRNRAP. The V end was cut by 7 bases, the J end by 15 bases, with 21 bases between. CDR3 in amino acids: CASAMDAGNRLFF. The DNA of the CDR3 is TGTGCTAGTGCCATGGACGCGGGGAATAGGTTGTTTTTT.

The gene calls are TRBV9 and TRBJ1-2; D is undetermined. Trimming shortened V by 0 bases and J by 4 bases, and 10 bases separated the two germline ends. The length of the CDR3 is 14 residues. Germline V gene lookup returns CDR1 SGDLS and CDR2 YYNGEE. The CDR3 sequence is CASSVDEGSYGYTF. The CDR3 coding sequence is TGTGCCAGCAGCGTAGACGAGGGAAGCTATGGCTACACCTTC. The entire variable domain, with the rest obtained from reference TRBV9 and TRBJ1-2, is as follows: DSGVTQTPKHLITATGQRVTLRCSPRSGDLSVYWYQQSLDQGLQFLIQYYNGEERAKGNILERFSAQQFPDLHSELNLSSLELGDSALYFCASSVDEGSYGYTFGSGTRLTVV.

J is TRBJ1-5 and V is TRBV12-3 or TRBV12-4, with D tentatively TRBD1 (6 bases). This CDR3 contains 13 residues. Trimming pared 5 bases from V and 6 bases from J, leaving 11 bases between. The CDR3 sequence is CASSTGQVQPQHF. CDR3 nucleotides: TGTGCCAGCAGTACAGGGCAGGTTCAGCCCCAGCATTTT.

The J gene is TRBJ2-2, the V gene TRBV5-1; 7 bases are a match to TRBD1. V lost 4 bases and J lost 0; bases outside the gene matches: 3. The germline CDR1 and CDR2 sequences are SGHRS and YFSETQ. The CDR3 extends over 15 amino acids. The CDR3 DNA reads TGCGCCAGCAGCCTACAGGGGCCGAACACCGGGGAGCTGTTTTTT. Translated, it gives CASSLQGPNTGELFF.

The chain joins TRBV10-3 to TRBJ1-1, with TRBD1 identical over 7 bases. Germline V gene lookup returns CDR1 ENHRY and CDR2 SYGVKD. The trim removed 4 bases at V and 5 bases at J, leaving 4 bases unmatched. The CDR3 extends over 13 amino acids. The CDR3 protein is CAISGQGGTEAFF. DNA for the CDR3: TGTGCCATCAGTGGACAGGGAGGGACTGAAGCTTTCTTT.

This clone has only a few counts. The chain recombines TRBV28 with TRBJ1-1, with D possibly matching TRBD1 (5 bases). The V end was cut by 6 bases, the J end by 5 bases, with 19 bases between. This CDR3 comprises 15 residues. Germline CDR1 and CDR2: MDHEN and SYDVKM. The CDR3 nucleotides are TGTGCCAGCAGGGGGCGCGTCCTTGATGGGACTGAAGCTTTCTTT. Encoded protein: CASRGRVLDGTEAFF.

This clone was observed a handful of times. The rearrangement links TRBV20-1 to TRBJ1-5, with D uncertain. The CDR3 spans 15 residues. Germline loops: CDR1 DFQATT, CDR2 SNEGSKA (reference sequence). The V and J ends lost 3 bases and 0 bases respectively, with 12 bases between them. The CDR3 DNA follows: TGCAGTGCTAGTCCTAGAGGGTATAGCAATCAGCCCCAGCATTTT. Its translation: CSASPRGYSNQPQHF.

The chain carries TRBV9 and TRBJ1-2, with 10 bases fitting TRBD1. V trimming: 0 bases; J trimming: 4 bases; junction bases outside the gene matches: 3. The CDR3 runs to 15 residues. Germline V gene lookup returns CDR1 SGDLS and CDR2 YYNGEE. The CDR3 DNA sequence: TGTGCCAGCAGCGTAGAAGGGGACAGGGGCTATGGCTACACCTTC. This encodes CASSVEGDRGYGYTF.

J is TRBJ1-5 and V is TRBV12-5; D remains unclear. V was trimmed by 4 bases and J by 0 bases, leaving 13 bases between them. This CDR3 spans 16 amino acids. Germline V lookup: CDR1 LGHNT, CDR2 FRNRAP. The CDR3 reads CASGWEGFVSNQPQHF. CDR3 bases: TGTGCTAGTGGTTGGGAGGGTTTCGTTAGCAATCAGCCCCAGCATTTT.

The rearrangement uses TRBV27 and TRBJ2-5; possible D gene TRBD2, 6 bases. Germline CDR1 MNHEY, CDR2 SMNVEV (reference sequence). V shed 8 bases and J shed 4 bases, with 20 bases lying between them. The CDR3 has 15 residues. DNA for the CDR3: TGTGCCAGCCAACGGAGGGAGTCGAGCTTAGAGACCCAGTACTTC. This encodes CASQRRESSLETQYF.

This chain connects TRBV4-1 to TRBJ1-5, with 7 bases fitting TRBD1. The ends lost 1 base at V and 3 bases at J; junction bases unmatched: 3. Germline loops: CDR1 MGHRA, CDR2 YSYEKL. This CDR3 has 15 residues. CDR3: CASSQGDRDNQPQHF. CDR3 coding DNA: TGCGCCAGCAGCCAAGGTGACAGGGACAATCAGCCCCAGCATTTT.

J is TRBJ2-7 and V is TRBV5-6; D gene uncertain. The germline CDR1 and CDR2 sequences are SGHDT and YYEEEE. This CDR3 is built from 15 residues. The V end lost 0 bases, the J end lost 5 bases, and 15 bases lay between the germline ends. This CDR3 reads CASSLVHAEPNEQYF. Here the CDR3 DNA reads TGTGCCAGCAGCTTGGTGCACGCCGAACCCAACGAGCAGTACTTC.

The CDR3 protein is CASSPHSRGSSYNSPLHF. DNA of the CDR3: TGTGCCAGCAGTCCCCACTCGAGAGGCAGCTCCTATAATTCACCCCTCCACTTT. This sequence joins TRBV6-6 and TRBJ1-6; D remains ambiguous. V shed 5 bases and J shed 0 bases, with 17 bases lying between them. CDR1 is MNHNY, CDR2 SVGAGI, per germline (reference sequence). The CDR3 sequence is 18 residues long.

The chain recombines TRBV7-9 with TRBJ2-7, with TRBD2 matching over 11 bases. The V gene's germline CDR1 is SEHNR and CDR2 FQNEAQ (reference sequence). The CDR3 totals 15 residues. V trimming: 5 bases; J trimming: 2 bases; junction bases outside the gene matches: 5. The CDR3 spells CASSLGTSGPYEQYF. The CDR3 bases are TGTGCCAGCAGCCTAGGGACTAGCGGTCCCTACGAGCAGTACTTC.